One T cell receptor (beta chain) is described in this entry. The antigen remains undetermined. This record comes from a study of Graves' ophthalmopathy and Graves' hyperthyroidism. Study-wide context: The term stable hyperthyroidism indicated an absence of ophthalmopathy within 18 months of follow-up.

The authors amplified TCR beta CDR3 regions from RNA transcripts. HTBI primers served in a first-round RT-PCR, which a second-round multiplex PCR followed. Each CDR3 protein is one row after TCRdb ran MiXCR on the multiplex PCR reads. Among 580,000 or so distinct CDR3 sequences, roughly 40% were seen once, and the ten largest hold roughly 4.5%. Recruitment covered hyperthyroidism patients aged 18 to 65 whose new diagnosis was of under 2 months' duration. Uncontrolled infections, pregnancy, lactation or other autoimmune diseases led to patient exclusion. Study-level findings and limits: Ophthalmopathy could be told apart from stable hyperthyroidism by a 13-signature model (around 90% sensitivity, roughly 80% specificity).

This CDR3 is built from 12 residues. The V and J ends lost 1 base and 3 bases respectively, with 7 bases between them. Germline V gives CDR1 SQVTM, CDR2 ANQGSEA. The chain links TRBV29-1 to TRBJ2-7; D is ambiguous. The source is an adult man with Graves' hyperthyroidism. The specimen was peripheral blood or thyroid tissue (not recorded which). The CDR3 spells CSVEGRDYEQYF. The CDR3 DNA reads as TGCAGCGTTGAAGGTCGAGACTACGAGCAGTACTTC.